This T cell receptor beta chain was observed in a study of T-cell reconstitution after alpha-beta-depleted transplantation in children. The study's findings and limits: A year post-transplant, T-cell counts and diversity derived mostly from newly produced T cells.

The CDR3 runs 14 residues. Trimming removed 6 bases at V and 0 bases at J, with 9 bases between. In its sample, this clonotype was seen a few times. The target antigen is unknown. As it was prepared, the TCRbeta library received unique molecular identifiers. TCRdb independently ran MiXCR on the PCR reads; one entry per CDR3 protein. The data hold approximately 500,000 distinct CDR3 sequences, with roughly a tenth observed a single time. V gene TRBV12-3 or TRBV12-4 combines with J gene TRBJ2-1, with unresolved D. Sequences were derived from PBMCs, sampled before TCRalphabeta/CD19-depleted stem cell transplant. The clonotype originates from a child aged 2-15 years with inherited bone marrow failure, due to receive a stem cell transplant. In nucleotides, the CDR3 is TGTGCCAGCAGCACACGACGCTCCTACAATGAGCAGTTCTTC. Translated: CASSTRRSYNEQFF.